These 2 T cell receptor beta chains originate from one sample sequenced in a study of patients and donors after allogeneic stem cell transplantation. TCRdb re-analysed the RT-PCR reads in MiXCR, keeping a single row per CDR3 protein. Of roughly 880,000 distinct CDR3 sequences listed, 18% are singletons. Sequenced sample: blood, either unsorted or a sorted T cell fraction (not recorded which). The receptor source for this set is a human donor who was either an allogeneic HSCT recipient or a stem cell or donor lymphocyte infusion donor (not recorded which). It is not recorded whose cells these are; they may come from a transplant donor.

This sequence joins TRBV10-3 and TRBJ1-5; D perhaps matches TRBD1 (5 bases). The V gene's germline CDR1 is ENHRY and CDR2 SYGVKD. The V gene lost 4 bases and the J gene lost 1 base, with 8 bases spanning the gap. This CDR3 has 14 residues. The chain's CDR3 is CAISAGMSNQPQHF. The CDR3 DNA is TGTGCCATCAGTGCAGGGATGAGCAATCAGCCCCAGCATTTT.

This clonotype was seen more than once but under ten times. This rearrangement joins TRBV6-5 to TRBJ2-7; D is possibly TRBD2 (5 bases). From germline, CDR1 is MNHEY and CDR2 SVGAGI. V lost 0 bases and J 3 bases, leaving 9 bases between the germline ends. CDR3 length equals 14 residues. CDR3 residues: CASSYSEGFYEQYF. The CDR3 DNA follows: TGTGCCAGCAGTTACTCAGAGGGTTTCTACGAGCAGTACTTC.